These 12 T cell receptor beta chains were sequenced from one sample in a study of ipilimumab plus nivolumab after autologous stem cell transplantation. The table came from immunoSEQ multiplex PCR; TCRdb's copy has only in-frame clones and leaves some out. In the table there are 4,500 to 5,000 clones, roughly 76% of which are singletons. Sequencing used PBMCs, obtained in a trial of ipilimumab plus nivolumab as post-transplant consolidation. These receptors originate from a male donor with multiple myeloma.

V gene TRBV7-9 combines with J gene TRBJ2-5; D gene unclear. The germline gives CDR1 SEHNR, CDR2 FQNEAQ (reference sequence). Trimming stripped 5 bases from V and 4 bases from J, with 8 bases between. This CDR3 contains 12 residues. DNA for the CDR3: TGTGCCAGCAGCCCCCGGCTAGAGACCCAGTACTTC. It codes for CASSPRLETQYF.

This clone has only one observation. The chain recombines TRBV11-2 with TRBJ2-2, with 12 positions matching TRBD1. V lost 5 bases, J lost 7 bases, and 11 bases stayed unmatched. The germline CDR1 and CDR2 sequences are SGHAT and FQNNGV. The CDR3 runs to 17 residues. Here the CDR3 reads CASSPPSGQGAVGELFF. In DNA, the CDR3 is TGTGCCAGCAGCCCCCCCTCGGGACAGGGGGCTGTCGGGGAGCTGTTTTTT.

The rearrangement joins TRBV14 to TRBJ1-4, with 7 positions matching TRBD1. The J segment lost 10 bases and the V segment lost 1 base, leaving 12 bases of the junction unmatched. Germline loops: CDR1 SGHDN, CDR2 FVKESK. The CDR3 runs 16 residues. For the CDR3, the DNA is TGTGCCAGCAGCCAAGTACCGACAGGGTTGGGGGGAAAACTGTTTTTT. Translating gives CASSQVPTGLGGKLFF. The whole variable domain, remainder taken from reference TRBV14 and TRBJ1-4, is EAGVTQFPSHSVIEKGQTVTLRCDPISGHDNLYWYRRVMGKEIKFLLHFVKESKQDESGMPNNRFLAERTGGTYSTLKVQPAELEDSGVYFCASSQVPTGLGGKLFFGSGTQLSVL.

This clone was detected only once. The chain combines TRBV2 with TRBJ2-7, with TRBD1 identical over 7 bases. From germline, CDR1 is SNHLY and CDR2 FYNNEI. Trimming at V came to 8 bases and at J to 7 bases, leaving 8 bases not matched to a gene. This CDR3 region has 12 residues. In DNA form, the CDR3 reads TGTGCCAGCCGTAAAGGGGGCTGGGAGCAGTACTTC. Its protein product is CASRKGGWEQYF.

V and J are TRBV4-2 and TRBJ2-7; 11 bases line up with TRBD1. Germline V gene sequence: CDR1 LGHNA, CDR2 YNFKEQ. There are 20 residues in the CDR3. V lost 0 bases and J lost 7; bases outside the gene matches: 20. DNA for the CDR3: TGTGCCAGCAGCCAAGATCTGGATAGGACAGGGGGCGCGCTCCTTCGGGAGCAGTACTTC. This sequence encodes CASSQDLDRTGGALLREQYF.

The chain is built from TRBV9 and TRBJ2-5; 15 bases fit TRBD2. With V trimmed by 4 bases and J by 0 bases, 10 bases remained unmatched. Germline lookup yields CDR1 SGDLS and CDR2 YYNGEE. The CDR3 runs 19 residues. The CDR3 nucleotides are TGTGCCAGCAGCCCATCACCCGGACTAGCGGGGGGGAACCAAGAGACCCAGTACTTC. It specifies CASSPSPGLAGGNQETQYF.

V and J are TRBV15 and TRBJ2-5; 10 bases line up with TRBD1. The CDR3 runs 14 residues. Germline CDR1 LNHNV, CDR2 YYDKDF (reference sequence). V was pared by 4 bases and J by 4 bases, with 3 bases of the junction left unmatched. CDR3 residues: CATSIDRGRETQYF. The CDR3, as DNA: TGTGCCACCAGCATAGACAGGGGGCGAGAGACCCAGTACTTC.

The CDR3 bases are TGTGCCAGCAGCCCCCGGACAGGGAGGGAGACCCAGTACTTC. It is translated as CASSPRTGRETQYF. The chain combines TRBV21-1 with TRBJ2-5; the D segment call TRBD1 is taken from the table without a DNA check. TRBV21-1 is a listed pseudogene. The CDR3 loop spans 14 amino acids.

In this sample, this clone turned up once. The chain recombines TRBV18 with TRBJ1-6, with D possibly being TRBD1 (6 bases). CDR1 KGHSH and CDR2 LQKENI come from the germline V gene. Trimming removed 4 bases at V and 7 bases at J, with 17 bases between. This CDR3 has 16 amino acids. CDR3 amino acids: CASSRTTGTRNSPLHF. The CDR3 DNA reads TGTGCCAGCTCACGAACCACAGGGACGCGGAATTCACCCCTCCACTTT.

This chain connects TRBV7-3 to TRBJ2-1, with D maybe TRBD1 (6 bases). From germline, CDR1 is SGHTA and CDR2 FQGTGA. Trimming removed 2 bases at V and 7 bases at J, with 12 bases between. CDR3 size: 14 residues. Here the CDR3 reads CASSLEGVRNEQFF. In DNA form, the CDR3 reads TGTGCCAGCAGCTTAGAGGGGGTACGAAATGAGCAGTTCTTC.

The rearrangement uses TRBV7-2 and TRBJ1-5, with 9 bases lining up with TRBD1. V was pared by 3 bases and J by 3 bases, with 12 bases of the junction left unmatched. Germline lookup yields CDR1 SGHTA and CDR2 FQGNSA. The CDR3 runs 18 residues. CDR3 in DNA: TGTGCCAGCAGCTTTTCGCCCGCTGGACAGGGGTCCAATCAGCCCCAGCATTTT. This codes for CASSFSPAGQGSNQPQHF.

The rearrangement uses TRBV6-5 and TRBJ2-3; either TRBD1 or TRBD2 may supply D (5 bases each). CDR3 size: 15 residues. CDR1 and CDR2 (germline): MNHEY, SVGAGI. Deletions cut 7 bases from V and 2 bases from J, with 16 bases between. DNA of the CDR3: TGTGCCAGCAACCCGGGGCTGGGGGTCACAGATACGCAGTATTTT. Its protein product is CASNPGLGVTDTQYF.